The clone carrying this TCR beta chain came up once. No antigen is known for it. The sample comes from a study of blood T cells in healthy people across ages. Study-level findings and limits: It was found that TCR beta diversity correlated strongly with the percentage of naive T cells. Total diversity from one million sequenced T cells was likely underestimated.

Alongside a J-beta primer mix, a sample-barcoded 5' primer served in a second PCR lasting roughly 7 to 11 cycles. Via MiXCR, TCRdb re-called the 5' RACE reads, giving one row per CDR3 protein. The sample lists 780,000 or so distinct CDR3 sequences; just over 55% were seen once. Sequenced input: blood. The TCR originated in a man in his forties in good health.

DNA of the CDR3: TGTGCCAGCTCACCGAACAGGGCCAGCTCCTACAATGAGCAGTTCTTC. Protein sequence: CASSPNRASSYNEQFF. The chain employs TRBV18 and TRBJ2-1; D may be TRBD1 (6 bases). The CDR3 runs 16 residues. The V end lost 3 bases, the J end lost 0 bases, and 12 bases lay between the germline ends. Per germline, CDR1 KGHSH and CDR2 LQKENI.